This T cell receptor (beta chain) was found in a study of OX40 agonist ivuxolimab in advanced cancers. Study-wide points: In CD8+ T cells, expanded clones were on average more numerous than in CD4+.

CDR1 is MNHNS and CDR2 is SASEGT in the germline V gene. The CDR3 loop spans 15 amino acids. The junction had 8 bases not matched to a gene; V was cut back by 7 bases and J by 1 base. As for this clone: Its antigen is undetermined.

Repertoires were generated with immunoSEQ multiplex PCR, while TCRdb's copy carries only in-frame clones and drops some. The sample has 45,000 to 55,000 clones; about 86% are singletons. The clonotype originates from an adult with an advanced solid tumor such as melanoma, head and neck, liver or kidney cancer. The J gene is TRBJ1-1, the V gene TRBV6-1; 8 bases are shared with TRBD1. Material: CD4+ or CD8+ T cells sorted from blood, obtained in a trial of the OX40 agonist ivuxolimab. In nucleotides, the CDR3 is TGTGCCAGCACCCTAACAGGGGGTCCGAACACTGAAGCTTTCTTT. This sequence encodes CASTLTGGPNTEAFF.